A single sample is the source of the 24 T cell receptor beta chains below, sequenced in a study of CD8 T cells in ankylosing spondylitis (dated by TCRdb to about 2017). General study outcomes and caveats: Blood from ankylosing spondylitis patients appeared to be characterized by a TCR beta motif composed of about 8 highly homologous amino acid variants.

The library was obtained by 5' RACE. Sequencing was carried out with an Illumina HiSeq 2500. TCRdb cleaned the public reads at Q25 with fastp, built clones with MiXCR and kept in-frame beta chains. Each record represents a unique CDR3 protein, reported with the most common genes and DNA among its rows. The sample data list 390,000 or so distinct CDR3 sequences, and 20% to 25% of these were observed just once. The top ten clones comprise approximately 16% of the sample. These receptors have no identified antigens. Material: blood, either unsorted or a sorted T cell fraction (not recorded which). The receptors were gathered from a male donor with ankylosing spondylitis.

This clonotype was counted many times. The V and J genes are TRBV6-2 or TRBV6-3 and TRBJ2-7; D might be TRBD1 (5 bases). V dropped 6 bases and J dropped 4 bases, with 10 bases sitting between them. Germline V CDR1 and CDR2: MNHEY, SVGEGT. The CDR3 contains 12 residues. The DNA for the CDR3 is TGTGCCAGCAGCCAAGACAGATACGAGCAGTACTTC. It translates to CASSQDRYEQYF.

The V and J genes are TRBV7-2 and TRBJ1-1, with no clear D. The CDR3 covers 12 residues. V was cut by 1 base and J by 7 bases, with 7 bases left in between. CDR1 is SGHTA, CDR2 FQGNSA, per germline. The CDR3 here is CASSLVDIEAFF. CDR3 nucleotides: TGTGCCAGCAGCTTAGTGGATATTGAAGCTTTCTTT.

V usage is TRBV5-6 and J usage is TRBJ1-6; a weak D match, TRBD1 (5 bases). The V and J ends lost 3 bases and 6 bases respectively, with 28 bases between them. This CDR3 region has 20 residues. The germline V gene encodes CDR1 SGHDT and CDR2 YYEEEE. CDR3 DNA sequence: TGTGCCAGCAGCTCAGGCCCGGGACTCGGAACTCTATCGGGTAATTCACCCCTCCACTTT. Encoded protein: CASSSGPGLGTLSGNSPLHF.

This clonotype was observed a few times. The genes are TRBV12-3 or TRBV12-4 and TRBJ1-6; possible D gene TRBD1, 5 bases. Trimming cost V 5 bases and J 2 bases, with 10 bases left between them. This CDR3 is built from 15 residues. The DNA for the CDR3 is TGTGCCAGCAGTGGGGGGGAAACCTATAATTCACCCCTCCACTTT. Encoded protein: CASSGGETYNSPLHF.

The genes are TRBV25-1 and TRBJ2-3, with D perhaps matching TRBD2 (5 bases). Germline CDR1 reads MGHDK; CDR2 reads SYGVNS. Trimming took off 4 bases at V and 6 bases at J, with 14 bases between the two ends. The CDR3 covers 14 residues. CDR3 in DNA: TGTGCCAGCAGTGTCTTTCGGGGTGACGATACGCAGTATTTT. This sequence encodes CASSVFRGDDTQYF. Together with reference TRBV25-1 and TRBJ2-3, the CDR3 gives the full variable domain: EADIYQTPRYLVIGTGKKITLECSQTMGHDKMYWYQQDPGMELHLIHYSYGVNSTEKGDLSSESTVSRIRTEHFPLTLESARPSHTSQYLCASSVFRGDDTQYFGPGTRLTVL.

In its sample, this clonotype was seen a few times. This sequence joins TRBV10-3 and TRBJ2-5, with D hard to call. The germline V gene encodes CDR1 ENHRY and CDR2 SYGVKD. With 2 bases removed from V and 3 bases from J, the gap between germline ends came to 4 bases. The CDR3 spans 12 residues. This CDR3 reads CAISEGKETQYF. The CDR3 region has the DNA TGTGCCATCAGTGAGGGGAAAGAGACCCAGTACTTC.

The V gene is TRBV5-1, the J gene TRBJ1-6; 11 positions agree with TRBD1. From germline, CDR1 is SGHRS and CDR2 YFSETQ. V lost 0 bases, J lost 6 bases, and 2 bases stayed unmatched. CDR3 length: 16 amino acids. The chain's CDR3 is CASSLGTGGPNSPLHF. The CDR3 DNA reads as TGCGCCAGCAGCTTGGGGACAGGGGGCCCTAATTCACCCCTCCACTTT.

The V and J genes are TRBV7-2 and TRBJ2-3, with D tentatively TRBD1 (5 bases). The CDR3 totals 15 residues. V was pared by 1 base and J by 5 bases, with 13 bases between. The germline V gene has CDR1 SGHTA and CDR2 FQGNSA. In DNA form, the CDR3 reads TGTGCCAGCAGCTTAGAGGGCAGGGTGGGAGATACGCAGTATTTT. Translated: CASSLEGRVGDTQYF. Using reference TRBV7-2 and TRBJ2-3 for the parts outside the CDR3, the full variable domain is GAGVSQSPSNKVTEKGKDVELRCDPISGHTALYWYRQSLGQGLEFLIYFQGNSAPDKSGLPSDRFSAERTGGSVSTLTIQRTQQEDSAVYLCASSLEGRVGDTQYFGPGTRLTVL.

This clonotype came up a few times. CDR3 residues: CSARESLAGGPGNEQFF. DNA of the CDR3: TGCAGTGCTAGAGAGAGTCTAGCGGGAGGGCCCGGCAATGAGCAGTTCTTC. The gene calls are TRBV20-1 and TRBJ2-1, with 12 bases matching TRBD2. The V gene's germline CDR1 is DFQATT and CDR2 SNEGSKA (reference sequence). CDR3 size: 17 residues. J lost 6 bases, V lost 0 bases, and 9 bases had no gene match.

This clonotype was detected a few times. J is TRBJ2-5 and V is TRBV12-3 or TRBV12-4; D not resolved. The V end was cut by 4 bases, the J end by 4 bases, with 10 bases between. This CDR3 is 13 amino acids long. The CDR3: CASSYQQSETQYF. The CDR3 DNA follows: TGTGCCAGCAGTTACCAACAGTCAGAGACCCAGTACTTC.

The rearrangement links TRBV20-1 to TRBJ2-7, with 9 bases matching TRBD2. This CDR3 has 14 residues. CDR1 and CDR2 (germline): DFQATT, SNEGSKA (reference sequence). Unmatched junction bases numbered 6, after V lost 4 bases and J lost 2 bases. CDR3 DNA: TGCAGTGCTAAAGCGGGAGGTGGGACCTACGAGCAGTACTTC. It is translated as CSAKAGGGTYEQYF.

The genes are TRBV12-3 or TRBV12-4 and TRBJ1-1; D is unresolved. The CDR3 is 12 residues long. Trimming removed 4 bases from V and 8 bases from J, with 11 bases in between. This CDR3 reads CASSSSPGEAFF. CDR3 DNA: TGTGCCAGCAGTTCTAGCCCGGGGGAAGCTTTCTTT.

This rearrangement joins TRBV10-3 to TRBJ2-7, with a possible D match to TRBD1 (6 bases). The germline gives CDR1 ENHRY, CDR2 SYGVKD. CDR3 length: 13 residues. The germline V and J ends were trimmed by 2 bases and 3 bases, with 8 bases remaining between them. The CDR3 sequence: CAISERGSYEQYF. The CDR3 region has the DNA TGTGCCATCAGTGAGAGGGGGAGCTACGAGCAGTACTTC.

The V gene is TRBV9, the J gene TRBJ2-7; 7 bases fit TRBD1. Trimming at V came to 0 bases and at J to 5 bases, leaving 5 bases not matched to a gene. This CDR3 is 14 amino acids long. Germline V gene data show CDR1 as SGDLS and CDR2 as YYNGEE. CDR3 sequence (DNA): TGTGCCAGCAGCGTAGAAGGACAGGAGGACGAGCAGTACTTC. Translated, it gives CASSVEGQEDEQYF.

The sample holds many counts of this clonotype. The J gene is TRBJ2-1, the V gene TRBV19; TRBD2 aligns across 9 bases. V shed 6 bases and J 7 bases; nucleotides not matched to a gene: 13. This CDR3 region has 16 residues. Germline-derived CDR1 and CDR2 are LNHDA and SQIVND (reference sequence). As DNA, the CDR3 is TGTGCCAGTAGATCATTTAGCGGGAGAGATCGGAATGAGCAGTTCTTC. Translated: CASRSFSGRDRNEQFF.

The chain links TRBV4-1 to TRBJ2-7; D gene ambiguous. The V gene's germline CDR1 is MGHRA and CDR2 YSYEKL. The ends were cut back, 1 base at V and 4 bases at J, with 5 bases in the middle. The CDR3 runs 12 residues. The CDR3 protein is CASSQGEYEQYF. The CDR3 bases are TGCGCCAGCAGCCAAGGCGAGTACGAGCAGTACTTC.

The chain carries TRBV30 and TRBJ1-1; D not resolved. The CDR3 extends over 13 amino acids. Germline V gene sequence: CDR1 GTSNPN, CDR2 SVGIG (reference sequence). With 0 bases removed from V and 5 bases from J, the gap between germline ends came to 10 bases. CDR3 DNA sequence: TGTGCCTGGAGTGTGGCCGGGATGACTGAAGCTTTCTTT. This translates into CAWSVAGMTEAFF. The variable domain in full, completed from reference TRBV30 and TRBJ1-1, reads SQTIHQWPATLVQPVGSPLSLECTVEGTSNPNLYWYRQAAGRGLQLLFYSVGIGQISSEVPQNLSASRPQDRQFILSSKKLLLSDSGFYLCAWSVAGMTEAFFGQGTRLTVV.

This clonotype occurred a few times. The chain employs TRBV19 and TRBJ1-5; D perhaps matches TRBD1 (5 bases). This CDR3 comprises 15 residues. V lost 7 bases to trimming and J lost 1 base, with 14 bases between them. Germline loops: CDR1 LNHDA, CDR2 SQIVND (reference sequence). CDR3: CASILGGGSNQPQHF. In DNA form, the CDR3 reads TGTGCCAGTATACTAGGCGGGGGAAGCAATCAGCCCCAGCATTTT.

This clonotype was seen ten or more times. This rearrangement joins TRBV5-1 to TRBJ2-3; no definite D call. The germline CDR1 and CDR2 sequences are SGHRS and YFSETQ. Between the trimmed V and J ends, which lost 4 bases and 0 bases, there was a span of 12 bases. CDR3 length: 15 residues. CDR3 region: CASSDTSGSTDTQYF. Here the CDR3 DNA reads TGCGCCAGCAGCGACACCTCAGGCAGCACAGATACGCAGTATTTT.

This clonotype has more than one count but fewer than ten. The chain is built from TRBV12-3 or TRBV12-4 and TRBJ1-5; TRBD1 aligns across 9 bases. J was trimmed by 8 bases and V by 6 bases; bases with no gene match: 11. This CDR3 comprises 15 residues. The CDR3 DNA reads as TGTGCCAGCAGACTCACCGGGACAGGGTCGGAGCCCCAGCATTTT. The encoded protein is CASRLTGTGSEPQHF.

This clonotype was seen more than once but under ten times. The rearrangement joins TRBV18 to TRBJ2-7; TRBD2 agrees at 8 bases. The germline gives CDR1 KGHSH, CDR2 LQKENI. The CDR3 runs 17 residues. Trimming removed 4 bases from V and 2 bases from J; junction bases left unmatched: 13. The CDR3: CASSLTLGRDSAYEQYF. CDR3 nucleotides: TGTGCCAGCTCACTGACCCTCGGGAGGGATTCCGCCTACGAGCAGTACTTC.

This clonotype was found a few times. The V gene is TRBV5-1, the J gene TRBJ2-1; 11 bases are shared with TRBD2. The V and J ends lost 7 bases and 5 bases, in that order; junction bases with no gene match: 23. This CDR3 spans 20 amino acids. Per germline, CDR1 SGHRS and CDR2 YFSETQ. The CDR3 spells CASGPRMLAGGSVNNNEQFF. The DNA for the CDR3 is TGCGCCAGCGGCCCTCGTATGTTAGCGGGAGGGTCGGTAAATAACAATGAGCAGTTCTTC.

This clonotype appeared a few times. J is TRBJ1-6 and V is TRBV20-1; TRBD1 agrees at 8 bases. Trimming cost V 1 base and J 8 bases; bases outside gene matches: 10. This CDR3 is built from 16 residues. Germline V gene sequence: CDR1 DFQATT, CDR2 SNEGSKA (reference sequence). The CDR3, as DNA: TGCAGTGCTAGAGTGCAGCCCGGGACAGGTTATTCACCCCTCCACTTT. Protein product: CSARVQPGTGYSPLHF.

The chain carries TRBV30 and TRBJ1-2; the D gene is possibly TRBD1 (5 bases). V was shortened by 2 bases and J by 7 bases, with 14 bases between the two germline ends. The CDR3 has 13 residues. Germline V gene data show CDR1 as GTSNPN and CDR2 as SVGIG (reference sequence). In DNA form, the CDR3 reads TGTGCCTGGAGTTTGGGCCAGGGTGCTGGCTACACCTTC. This translates into CAWSLGQGAGYTF.